Listed here is a single TCR beta chain. The antigen remains unidentified. Researchers used the Oncomine TCR Beta short-read assay to sequence DNA from cultured CD4+ T cells. Via MiXCR, TCRdb re-called the PCR reads, giving one row per CDR3 protein. The sample lists around 15,000 distinct CDR3 sequences, about 30% seen once, with 17% in the top ten. These data come from a study of vaccination and CD4 T cells after COVID-19. As for treatment: 10-day PBMC culture with coronavirus spike peptide pools or control peptides (ViraFEST assay). Looked up from germline, CDR1 is SGHTA and CDR2 is FQGNSA. Deletions cut 10 bases from V and 5 bases from J, with 17 bases between. This CDR3 is 13 amino acids long.

The sample comprised cultured CD4+ T cells from blood. J is TRBJ1-1 and V is TRBV7-2; D is undetermined. This clonotype was sampled from a human donor with COVID-19. The CDR3 spells CATVLSLGTEAFF. CDR3 DNA sequence: TGTGCCACCGTGCTCAGTTTAGGGACTGAAGCTTTCTTT.